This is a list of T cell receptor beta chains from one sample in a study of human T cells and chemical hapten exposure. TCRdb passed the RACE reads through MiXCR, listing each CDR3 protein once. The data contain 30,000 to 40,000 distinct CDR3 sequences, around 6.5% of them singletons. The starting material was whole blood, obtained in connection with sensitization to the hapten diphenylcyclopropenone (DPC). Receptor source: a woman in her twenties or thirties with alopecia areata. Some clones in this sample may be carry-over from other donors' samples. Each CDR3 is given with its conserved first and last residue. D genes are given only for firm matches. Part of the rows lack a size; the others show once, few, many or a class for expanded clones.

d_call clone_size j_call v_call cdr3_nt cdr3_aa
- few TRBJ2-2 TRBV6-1 TGTGCCAGCAGTGAGGGGGACACCGGGGAGCTGTTTTTT CASSEGDTGELFF
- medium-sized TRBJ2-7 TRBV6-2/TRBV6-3 TGTGCCAGCAGTGGTGGGGGGTCCTACGAGCAGTACTTC CASSGGGSYEQYF
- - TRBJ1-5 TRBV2 TGTGCCAGCAACCGACCGGACAGAGCAAATCAGCCCCAGCATTTT CASNRPDRANQPQHF
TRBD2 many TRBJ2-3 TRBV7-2 TGTGCCAGCAGCACGAGACTAGCGGGGGCCACAGATACGCAGTATTTT CASSTRLAGATDTQYF
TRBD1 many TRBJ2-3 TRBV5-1 TGCGCCAGCAGCCCACGGACAGGGGTTCGGGGCGATACGCAGTATTTT CASSPRTGVRGDTQYF
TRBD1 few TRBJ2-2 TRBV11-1 TGTGCCAGCAGAAGACAGGGCCCGAACACCGGGGAGCTGTTTTTT CASRRQGPNTGELFF
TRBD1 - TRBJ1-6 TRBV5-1 TGCGCCAGCAGCTTGGGATTTACTGGACAGGGGATCGCAGCACCCCTCCACTTT CASSLGFTGQGIAAPLHF
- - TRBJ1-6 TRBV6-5 TGTGCCAGCAATGTTGAATTGGGTTCACCCCTCCACTTT CASNVELGSPLHF
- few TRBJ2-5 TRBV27 TGTGCCAGCAGGAGAGGGTCCCAAGAGACCCAGTACTTC CASRRGSQETQYF
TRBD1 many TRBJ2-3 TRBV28 TGTGCCAGCAGCCTCACCCACAGGGGGTACACAGATACGCAGTATTTT CASSLTHRGYTDTQYF
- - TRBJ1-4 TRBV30 TGTGCCTGGAGTGTAGGGGGGGCGAGTGAAAAACTGTTTTTT CAWSVGGASEKLFF
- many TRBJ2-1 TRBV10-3 TGTGCCATCAGTGAGACAGGGCGGGGGAATGAGCAGTTCTTC CAISETGRGNEQFF
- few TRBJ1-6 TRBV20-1 TGCAGTGCTAGCTTGGGGAGCTCCTATAATTCACCCCTCCACTTT CSASLGSSYNSPLHF
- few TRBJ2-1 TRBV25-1 TGTGCCAGCAGTCAACCGGGGGCCGTCTACAATGAGCAGTTCTTC CASSQPGAVYNEQFF
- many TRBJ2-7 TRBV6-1 TGTGCCAGCAGTGCGAATGGGCAGGGTTACGAGCAGTACTTC CASSANGQGYEQYF
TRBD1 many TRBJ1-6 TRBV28 TGTGCCATAAGGACAGGGGGAGGTAATTCACCCCTCCACTTT CAIRTGGGNSPLHF
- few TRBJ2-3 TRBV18 TGTGCCAGCTCACCACCGCAAACAGATACGCAGTATTTT CASSPPQTDTQYF
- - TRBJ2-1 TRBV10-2 TGCGCCAGCAGTGAGTCACACAATGAGCAGTTCTTC CASSESHNEQFF
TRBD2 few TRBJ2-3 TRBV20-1 TGCAGTGCTAACCGACTAGCGGGGGAGGCAGATACGCAGTATTTT CSANRLAGEADTQYF
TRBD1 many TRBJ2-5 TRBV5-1 TGCGCCAGCAGCGTGGGACAGAGCCAAGAGACCCAGTACTTC CASSVGQSQETQYF
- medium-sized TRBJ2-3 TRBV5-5 TGTGCCAGCATTCAAGGCAGACCCAGCACAGATACGCAGTATTTT CASIQGRPSTDTQYF
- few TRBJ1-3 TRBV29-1 TGCAGCGTTGTCAGGGGCTCTGGAAACACCATATATTTT CSVVRGSGNTIYF
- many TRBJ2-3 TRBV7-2 TGTGCCAGCAGCTTAGTTACCGCCGGCGATACGCAGTATTTT CASSLVTAGDTQYF
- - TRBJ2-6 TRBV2 TGTGCCAGCAGGGGCGCTGGGGCCAACGTCCTGACTTTC CASRGAGANVLTF
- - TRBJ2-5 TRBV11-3 TGTGTCAGCAGCCCATCCGTTGGCAGGGAAGAGACCCAGTACTTC CVSSPSVGREETQYF
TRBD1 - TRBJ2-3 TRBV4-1 TGCGCCAGCAGCCAAACCGGGACAGTTAGCACAGATACGCAGTATTTT CASSQTGTVSTDTQYF
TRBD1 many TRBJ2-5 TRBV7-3 TGTGCCAGCAGCGTGACAGGGCGAGAGACCCAGTACTTC CASSVTGRETQYF
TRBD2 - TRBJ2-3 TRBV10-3 TGTGCCATCAGTGAGACGTCTAGCGGGGGGACAGATACGCAGTATTTT CAISETSSGGTDTQYF
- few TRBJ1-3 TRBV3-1 TGTGCCAGCAGCCAAGGGCCGGACTCTGGAAACACCATATATTTT CASSQGPDSGNTIYF
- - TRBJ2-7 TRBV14 TGTGCCAGCAGCCAAGGGGCTAACGAGCAGTACTTC CASSQGANEQYF
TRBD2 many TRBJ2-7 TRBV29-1 TGCAGCGTACGGGGGGGTGGCGAGCAGTACTTC CSVRGGGEQYF
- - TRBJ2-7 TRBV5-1 TGCGCCAGCAGTTGGGGGGCCTCCTACGAGCAGTACTTC CASSWGASYEQYF
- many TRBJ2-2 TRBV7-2 TGTGCCAGCAGCTTAGGAGGTCTCAAACATGGAACCGGGGAGCTGTTTTTT CASSLGGLKHGTGELFF
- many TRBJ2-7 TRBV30 TGTGCCTGGAGCACAGGGACCACCTACGAGCAGTACTTC CAWSTGTTYEQYF
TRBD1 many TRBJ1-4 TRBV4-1 TGCGCCAGCAGCCACAGACAGGGGACCGATGAAAAACTGTTTTTT CASSHRQGTDEKLFF
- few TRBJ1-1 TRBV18 TGTGCCAGCTCTCCGCGGACAGCGAACACTGAAGCTTTCTTT CASSPRTANTEAFF
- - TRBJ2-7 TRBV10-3 TGTGCCATCAGTATTGAGGGCTACGAGCAGTACTTC CAISIEGYEQYF
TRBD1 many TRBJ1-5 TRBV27 TGTGCCAGCAGTGCTATAGGGGGCGGTCAGCCCCAGCATTTT CASSAIGGGQPQHF
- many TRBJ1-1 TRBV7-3 TGTGCCAGCAGCTTAGGGAAGAACACTGAAGCTTTCTTT CASSLGKNTEAFF
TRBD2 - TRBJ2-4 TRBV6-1 TGTGCCAGCAGTAAAGGGACTAGCGGGGGTCAAAACATTCAGTACTTC CASSKGTSGGQNIQYF
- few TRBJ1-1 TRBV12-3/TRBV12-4 TGTGCCAGCACCCTAAACACTGAAGCTTTCTTT CASTLNTEAFF
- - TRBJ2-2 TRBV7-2 TGTGCCAGCAGCTTTTCCCGGCAGACCGTCGCGAACACCGGGGAGCTGTTTTTT CASSFSRQTVANTGELFF
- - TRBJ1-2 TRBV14 TGTGCCAGCAGCCAAGTGGGGCGCAGCTATGGCTACACCTTC CASSQVGRSYGYTF
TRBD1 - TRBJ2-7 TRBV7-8 TGTGCCAGCAGCTTAGGACCGACAGGGAAAACCTACGAGCAGTACTTC CASSLGPTGKTYEQYF
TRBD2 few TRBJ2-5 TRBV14 TGTGCCAGCTTACTAGCGGGGGAGGCATGGTACTTC CASLLAGEAWYF
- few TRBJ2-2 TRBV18 TGTGCCAGCTCACCAGATACGGGCCGGAACACCGGGGAGCTGTTTTTT CASSPDTGRNTGELFF
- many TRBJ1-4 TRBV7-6 TGTGCCAGCAGCTTGGGGAGCACTAATGAAAAACTGTTTTTT CASSLGSTNEKLFF
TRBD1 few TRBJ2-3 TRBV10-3 TGTGCCATCATGGCGGTGCCGACAGGGGCCGGCGCAGATACGCAGTATTTT CAIMAVPTGAGADTQYF
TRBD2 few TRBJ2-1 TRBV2 TGTGCCAGCAGGCCGACTAGCGGTGAGGACAATGAGCAGTTCTTC CASRPTSGEDNEQFF
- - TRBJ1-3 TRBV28 TGTGCCAGCAGTACCGGGCTTGGAAACACCATATATTTT CASSTGLGNTIYF
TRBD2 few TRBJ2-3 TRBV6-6 TGTGCCAGCGGGGGGGACCGGGGAGATACGCAGTATTTT CASGGDRGDTQYF
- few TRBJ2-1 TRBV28 TGTGCCAGCAGTTTATCTGGACCCCGGAGGAATGAGCAGTTCTTC CASSLSGPRRNEQFF
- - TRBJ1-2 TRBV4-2 TGTGCCAGCAGCCAAGATACAGGGAGGACTGGCTACACCTTC CASSQDTGRTGYTF
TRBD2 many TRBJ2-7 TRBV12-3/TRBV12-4 TGTGCCAGCAGCTATGGGGGACTAGCGGGGGGCTACGAGCAGTACTTC CASSYGGLAGGYEQYF